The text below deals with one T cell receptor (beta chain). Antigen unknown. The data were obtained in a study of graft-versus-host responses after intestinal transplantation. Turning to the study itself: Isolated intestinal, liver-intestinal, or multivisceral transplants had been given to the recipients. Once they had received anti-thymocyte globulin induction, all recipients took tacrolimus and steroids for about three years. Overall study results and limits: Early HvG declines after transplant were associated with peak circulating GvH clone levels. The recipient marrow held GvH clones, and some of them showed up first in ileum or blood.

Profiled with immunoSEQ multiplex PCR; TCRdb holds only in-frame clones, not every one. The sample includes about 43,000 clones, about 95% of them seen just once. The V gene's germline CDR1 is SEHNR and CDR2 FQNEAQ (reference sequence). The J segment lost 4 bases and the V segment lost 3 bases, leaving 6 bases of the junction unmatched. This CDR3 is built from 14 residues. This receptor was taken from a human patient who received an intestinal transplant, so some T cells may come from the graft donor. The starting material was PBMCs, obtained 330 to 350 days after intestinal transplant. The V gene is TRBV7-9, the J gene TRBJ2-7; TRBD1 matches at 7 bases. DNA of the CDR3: TGTGCCAGCAGCTTTCGGGACAGCCTTTACGAGCAGTACTTC. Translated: CASSFRDSLYEQYF.